This T cell receptor beta chain was retrieved from a study of shared clonotypes between healthy human individuals. Findings and limits, study-wide: Compared with clonotypes that all four donors shared, non-shared clonotypes had lower generation probabilities. As a rule, naive subsets had a larger estimated richness than memory subsets.

Naive CD8 populations comprised CD45RO-negative cells positively selected for CCR7, excluding terminally differentiated effector memory CD45RA+ cells. Adults of Caucasian background living in Nashville, Tennessee made up all donors. Remarks on this clone: Its antigen remains unknown.

The data were produced by immunoSEQ multiplex PCR, yet TCRdb's version contains in-frame clones alone and is incomplete. The data contain around 2,000,000 clones, approximately 94% of them seen just once; the ten biggest clones take up approximately 1%. The V and J ends lost 0 bases and 2 bases, in that order; junction bases with no gene match: 3. The CDR3 is 15 amino acids. In germline, CDR1 is SNHLY, CDR2 FYNNEI. The sequenced sample was naive CD8+ T cells sorted from blood. This chain links TRBV2 with TRBJ2-5; 7 positions agree with TRBD1. The sequence was collected from a young man in good health. This CDR3 is CASSEARGRQETQYF. CDR3 sequence (DNA): TGTGCCAGCAGTGAAGCGAGGGGGCGGCAAGAGACCCAGTACTTC. The entire variable domain, with the rest obtained from reference TRBV2 and TRBJ2-5, is as follows: EPEVTQTPSHQVTQMGQEVILRCVPISNHLYFYWYRQILGQKVEFLVSFYNNEISEKSEIFDDQFSVERPDGSNFTLKIRSTKLEDSAMYFCASSEARGRQETQYFGPGTRLLVL.